These 24 T cell receptor beta chains were sequenced from one sample in a study of cytomegalovirus exposure and HLA in healthy donors. PCR amplification relied on 60 Vbeta primers (plus 13 Jbeta primers). Produced via immunoSEQ multiplex PCR; TCRdb's table is partial and in-frame only. Of approximately 170,000 clones detected, approximately 67% appear once; the ten largest clones hold roughly 4.1%. Material: PBMCs. The receptors shown here come from a woman under 30 in good health and CMV-seropositive.

V gene TRBV11-1 combines with J gene TRBJ2-1; 9 positions agree with TRBD2. Trimming removed 6 bases from V and 7 bases from J; junction bases left unmatched: 7. The CDR3 loop spans 14 amino acids. CDR1 and CDR2 (germline): SGHAT, FQDESV (reference sequence). The CDR3 sequence: CASRVSGSANEQFF. The CDR3 DNA reads as TGTGCCAGCAGGGTTAGCGGGAGTGCAAATGAGCAGTTCTTC.

The J gene is TRBJ1-1, the V gene TRBV7-2; D not resolved. Trimming took off 1 base at V and 4 bases at J, with 13 bases between the two ends. The germline CDR1 and CDR2 sequences are SGHTA and FQGNSA. This CDR3 has 15 residues. The CDR3: CASSLESGRPTEAFF. The CDR3 DNA sequence: TGTGCCAGCAGCTTAGAGTCGGGTAGGCCCACTGAAGCTTTCTTT.

The chain's CDR3 is CARSPGALDNEQFF. DNA for the CDR3: TGTGCCAGAAGCCCAGGGGCCCTAGATAATGAGCAGTTCTTC. This chain links TRBV7-5 with TRBJ2-1; TRBD1, the table's D call, lacks a check against the DNA. TRBV7-5 is classified as a pseudogene. The CDR3 consists of 14 residues.

The table lists this clone with a count of one. CDR3 coding DNA: TGTGCCAGCAGTGTAACGGTTGCCACCGGGGAGCTGTTTTTT. Translating it yields CASSVTVATGELFF. The chain has TRBV2 and TRBJ2-2; D gene ambiguous. Trimming stripped 4 bases from V and 4 bases from J, with 10 bases between. Germline CDR1 is SNHLY and CDR2 is FYNNEI. The CDR3 consists of 14 residues.

V usage is TRBV29-1 and J usage is TRBJ1-1, with D perhaps matching TRBD1 (5 bases). The ends were cut back, 0 bases at V and 8 bases at J, with 10 bases in the middle. The CDR3 is made up of 12 amino acids. Germline assignment: CDR1 SQVTM and CDR2 ANQGSEA. The CDR3 DNA reads as TGCAGCGTTGAAGATCAGGGTAGGGAAGCTTTCTTT. Protein product: CSVEDQGREAFF.

V is TRBV10-2 and J is TRBJ2-3, with 13 bases that match TRBD2. CDR1 WSHSY and CDR2 SAAADI come from the germline V gene. V gave up 4 bases and J gave up 2 bases; unmatched junction bases: 3. The CDR3 sequence is 16 residues long. The CDR3 protein is CASSGLAGGFTDTQYF. The CDR3, as DNA: TGCGCCAGCAGTGGACTAGCGGGGGGATTCACAGATACGCAGTATTTT.

The chain couples TRBV5-4 to TRBJ1-1; 9 bases fit TRBD1. Germline lookup yields CDR1 SGHNT and CDR2 YYREEE (reference sequence). With V trimmed by 1 base and J by 0 bases, 4 bases remained unmatched. The CDR3 loop spans 16 amino acids. The CDR3 sequence is CASSLTGGWMNTEAFF. The CDR3 DNA sequence: TGTGCCAGCAGCTTGACAGGGGGCTGGATGAACACTGAAGCTTTCTTT.

The rearrangement uses TRBV4-3 and TRBJ1-5, with D tentatively TRBD1 (6 bases). The CDR3 is made up of 15 amino acids. Germline CDR1 LGHNA, CDR2 YSLEER. Between the trimmed V and J ends, which lost 0 bases and 4 bases, there was a span of 10 bases. CDR3 in amino acids: CASSQDWGRNQPQHF. The DNA for the CDR3 is TGCGCCAGCAGCCAAGATTGGGGGCGGAATCAGCCCCAGCATTTT.

This chain joins TRBV19 and TRBJ2-7; D may be TRBD1 (5 bases). This CDR3 is built from 12 residues. Trimming cost V 6 bases and J 2 bases, with 8 bases left between them. CDR1 and CDR2 from the germline V gene are LNHDA and SQIVND (reference sequence). CDR3 sequence: CASRQGPYEQYF. The CDR3 region has the DNA TGTGCCAGTAGGCAGGGTCCCTACGAGCAGTACTTC.

The rearrangement uses TRBV7-3 and TRBJ2-5, with D hard to call. The CDR3 contains 13 residues. V was trimmed by 5 bases and J by 5 bases, leaving 12 bases between them. The germline gives CDR1 SGHTA, CDR2 FQGTGA. The CDR3 DNA is TGTGCCAGCAGCATTAGAAAAGCGGAGACCCAGTACTTC. Protein product: CASSIRKAETQYF.

The V gene is TRBV5-6, the J gene TRBJ2-3; perhaps TRBD1 as D (8 bases). The CDR3 extends over 14 amino acids. Germline CDR1 and CDR2: SGHDT and YYEEEE. Trimming stripped 2 bases from V and 6 bases from J, with 13 bases between. CDR3 sequence reads: CASSFTGGGDTQYF. CDR3 DNA: TGTGCCAGCAGCTTTACAGGGGGGGGCGATACGCAGTATTTT. The entire variable domain, with the rest obtained from reference TRBV5-6 and TRBJ2-3, is as follows: DAGVTQSPTHLIKTRGQQVTLRCSPKSGHDTVSWYQQALGQGPQFIFQYYEEEERQRGNFPDRFSGHQFPNYSSELNVNALLLGDSALYLCASSFTGGGDTQYFGPGTRLTVL.

As to this clone: A read error may produce the germline difference seen at one junction end. This chain uses TRBV7-7 with TRBJ1-1; the D gene is possibly TRBD1 (6 bases). Germline values: CDR1 SSHAT, CDR2 FNYEAQ (reference sequence). This CDR3 is 14 amino acids long. In DNA, the CDR3 is TGTGCTAGCAGCGCAGGGGATGTGAACACTGAAGCTTTCTTT. Its protein product is CASSAGDVNTEAFF.

The chain links TRBV10-1 to TRBJ1-6; D gene uncertain. CDR3 length: 12 residues. CDR1 is WNHNN and CDR2 is SYGVQD in the germline V gene (reference sequence). V lost 6 bases, J lost 10 bases, and 10 bases lay in between. The CDR3 coding sequence is TGCGCCAGCAGGCTACCGGTCTCACCCCTCCACTTT. Translation gives CASRLPVSPLHF.

This clone was recorded only once. The gene calls are TRBV5-1 and TRBJ2-1, with 12 bases fitting TRBD2. After removal of 4 bases from V and 6 bases from J, the junction contained 5 bases not matched to a gene. CDR1 and CDR2 (germline): SGHRS, YFSETQ. The CDR3 runs 15 residues. CDR3 nucleotide sequence: TGCGCCAGCAGCCCGACTAGCGGGAGAATCAATGAGCAGTTCTTC. This gives the protein CASSPTSGRINEQFF.

The chain links TRBV6-5 to TRBJ2-7; 10 nucleotides align to TRBD1. Germline assignment: CDR1 MNHEY and CDR2 SVGAGI. The CDR3 runs to 14 residues. V shed 5 bases and J 5 bases; nucleotides not matched to a gene: 6. The CDR3 protein is CASSAGTGVHEQYF. As DNA, the CDR3 is TGTGCCAGCAGTGCCGGGACAGGGGTCCACGAGCAGTACTTC.

This clone came up a few times. The rearrangement joins TRBV7-2 to TRBJ2-1; 14 bases line up with TRBD2. Trimming cost V 6 bases and J 0 bases; bases outside gene matches: 7. From germline, CDR1 is SGHTA and CDR2 FQGNSA. The CDR3 contains 18 residues. The CDR3 spells CASRGGLAGGRSYNEQFF. The CDR3 nucleotides are TGTGCCAGCAGAGGAGGACTAGCGGGGGGTCGCTCCTACAATGAGCAGTTCTTC.

V gene TRBV7-2 combines with J gene TRBJ2-7; D unresolved. The V and J ends lost 2 bases and 0 bases respectively, with 14 bases between them. Germline values: CDR1 SGHTA, CDR2 FQGNSA. CDR3 length: 16 residues. The CDR3 spells CASSLQSYRRSYEQYF. The CDR3 DNA is TGTGCCAGCAGCTTACAGTCGTACAGACGCTCCTACGAGCAGTACTTC. Full variable domain (outside the CDR3, taken from reference TRBV7-2 and TRBJ2-7): GAGVSQSPSNKVTEKGKDVELRCDPISGHTALYWYRQSLGQGLEFLIYFQGNSAPDKSGLPSDRFSAERTGGSVSTLTIQRTQQEDSAVYLCASSLQSYRRSYEQYFGPGTRLTVT.

The gene calls are TRBV19 and TRBJ2-2; TRBD1 agrees at 8 bases. The CDR3 runs 16 residues. Germline V gene lookup returns CDR1 LNHDA and CDR2 SQIVND (reference sequence). The V segment lost 8 bases and the J segment 4 bases; nucleotides outside the gene matches: 12. DNA for the CDR3: TGTGCCAGTCGCCCCAGCAGGGGGCGCGGCACCGGGGAGCTGTTTTTT. This codes for CASRPSRGRGTGELFF.

The rearrangement uses TRBV7-6 and TRBJ2-1, with D possibly TRBD2 on 5 matching bases. CDR1 and CDR2 (germline): SGHVS, FNYEAQ. Trimming took 1 base from V and 6 from J, leaving 10 bases between them. The CDR3 totals 14 residues. The CDR3 nucleotides are TGTGCCAGCAGCTTAGGGAGGACCACCAATGAGCAGTTCTTC. It codes for CASSLGRTTNEQFF.

This chain connects TRBV29-1 to TRBJ2-3, with 15 nucleotides matching TRBD2. The CDR3 spans 16 residues. Germline V gene sequence: CDR1 SQVTM, CDR2 ANQGSEA. The DNA for the CDR3 is TGCAGGGTGGGACTAGCGGGAGGAAGGGATCAAGATACGCAGTATTTT. It yields the protein CRVGLAGGRDQDTQYF.

The V and J genes are TRBV27 and TRBJ1-2; 10 nucleotides match TRBD1. CDR1 is MNHEY, CDR2 SMNVEV, per germline (reference sequence). The J segment lost 12 bases and the V segment lost 5 bases, leaving 9 bases of the junction unmatched. The CDR3 has 13 residues. CDR3 in amino acids: CASSLAGTGENTF. CDR3 sequence (DNA): TGTGCCAGCAGTCTCGCCGGGACAGGGGAGAACACCTTC.

This sequence joins TRBV11-3 and TRBJ1-1, with D tentatively TRBD1 (5 bases). The CDR3 totals 16 residues. V was clipped by 0 bases and J by 3 bases, with 14 bases between them. Germline CDR1 and CDR2: SGHNT and YENEEA. CDR3 region: CASSLDRPPGDTEAFF. For the CDR3, the DNA is TGTGCCAGCAGCTTAGATCGGCCCCCGGGGGACACTGAAGCTTTCTTT.

This clone was detected a few times. V usage is TRBV5-5 and J usage is TRBJ1-5; D is perhaps TRBD1 (5 bases). The CDR3 loop spans 15 amino acids. Germline values: CDR1 SGHKS, CDR2 YYEKEE (reference sequence). The V and J ends lost 1 base and 5 bases respectively, with 13 bases between them. The CDR3 is CASSLLGGRYQPQHF. For the CDR3, the DNA is TGTGCCAGCAGCTTGCTCGGGGGTAGGTATCAGCCCCAGCATTTT.

V gene TRBV19 combines with J gene TRBJ2-7, with D maybe TRBD2 (7 bases). CDR3 length: 16 residues. CDR1 LNHDA and CDR2 SQIVND come from the germline V gene (reference sequence). Trimming stripped 5 bases from V and 4 bases from J, with 21 bases between. In DNA, the CDR3 is TGTGCCAGTAGTGAACGGGGGGCCCCCTCTTCATACGAGCAGTACTTC. Protein product: CASSERGAPSSYEQYF.